This TCR beta chain derives from a study of identifying expanded T cells in peripheral blood. V was pared by 1 base and J by 6 bases, with 15 bases between. The CDR3 length is 15 residues. Per the germline V gene, CDR1 is SGHAT and CDR2 is FQNNGV. Data came from immunoSEQ multiplex PCR; TCRdb stores just in-frame clones and leaves some out. Of roughly 92,000 clones in the sample, approximately 90% are singletons; the top ten hold around 20%. The chain links TRBV11-2 to TRBJ1-1; D remains unclear. The TCR was taken from a person aged 18-70 years in good health. The specimen was blood. Here the CDR3 reads CASSLGPGITPEAFF. CDR3 coding DNA: TGTGCCAGCAGCTTAGGTCCTGGTATAACCCCTGAAGCTTTCTTT.